The clone carrying this T cell receptor beta chain was detected only once. The sample originates from a study of cytomegalovirus exposure and HLA in healthy donors. Sequencing was performed with immunoSEQ multiplex PCR; in TCRdb, only in-frame clones are kept and a portion is missing. Here the sample spans 260,000 or so clones, about nine tenths being singletons. Sequenced sample: PBMCs. This clonotype originated in a young woman in good health and CMV-seronegative.

The CDR3 loop is CFPLGRAGGEQYF. CDR3 DNA sequence: TGCTTCCCGCTTGGCAGGGCGGGGGGGGAGCAGTACTTC. The chain employs TRBV4-3 and TRBJ2-7, with TRBD2 matching over 9 bases. The CDR3 extends over 13 amino acids. Per germline, CDR1 LGHNA and CDR2 YSLEER.